The present T cell receptor beta chain was sequenced within a study of cytomegalovirus exposure and HLA in healthy donors (dated by TCRdb to about 2017). Notes on the research overall: An earlier analysis of 587 of the donors reported 250 to 300 Gb of sequence data and roughly 120 million unique TCR beta sequences obtained from some 170 million T cells. About 310 gigabases of sequencing data and approximately 85 million unique TCR sequences were included in an early release covering 500 to 750 HLA-typed donors. The genetic ancestry cluster associated with self-reported Caucasian donors included about 81% of the 350 to 500 genotyped donors. The study aimed to test whether cataloging public T cell receptors could reveal signatures of past pathogen exposure. The T cell repertoires of about 700 subjects were profiled by immunosequencing and related to cytomegalovirus serostatus. In addition to the first cohort of 650 to 750 subjects, a separate validation cohort of under 150 different subjects was used. To predict cytomegalovirus infection status, the study combined high-throughput TCR immunosequencing, statistical association of individual TCRs with disease status, and machine learning. A later analysis re-analyzed previously published TCR beta repertoires from several hundred donors and added high-resolution HLA genotyping to study TCR occurrence patterns. The later analysis used no new phenotypic data to find candidate immune exposures, relying instead on TCR beta sequences and their occurrence across donors. In an earlier analysis of roughly 580 of the donors, high-throughput TCR beta sequencing was used to judge whether each TCR beta V gene segment behaved as functional or pseudogenic. Alongside the repertoire data, information on donor age, sex, ethnicity and CMV serostatus was compiled. A later genetic analysis took genome-wide SNP genotypes for about three fifths of the roughly 700 donors and used that subset as a discovery cohort. All discovery cohort repertoires had been generated using a single sequencing platform. Both class I and class II loci were covered by HLA typing, at four-digit resolution. Typing coverage differed by locus: A, B, C, DRB1 and DQB1 were typed in about 629-630 donors, DQA1 in about 500, DPA1 in some 610, and DPB1 in 450 to 480. A handful of DR-DQ haplotypes were handled as single units for association and clustering because linkage in the cohort was strong. Across approximately 420 genotyped donors of the cohort, an average of about 240,000 unique TCR beta nucleotide sequences per donor were sequenced, and around 19% of those sequences were non-productive. Paper-wide results and their limitations: Because counts were too low, roughly 17 rarely observed V segments, including chromosome 9 orphons, were left out of the earlier analysis of 500 to 650 of the donors. The 87-base-pair reads could not distinguish some IMGT-functional V segments, including TRBV6-2 and TRBV6-3, so those segments were excluded. A further reported finding was that TCR beta sequences accurately predicted the HLA-A and HLA-B alleles for most subjects in the first cohort. In an earlier analysis of fewer than 700 of the donors, most TCR beta V segments appeared in productive rearrangements about 90% or about 30% of the time, broadly matching IMGT annotations. Only TCR beta chains were sequenced in this cohort, and the absence of alpha or paired-chain data limited detectable features. Sequencing depth was assumed to be roughly uniform across donors in the presence/absence analyses, though that assumption may not hold. A later genetic analysis associated a missense DCLRE1C variant with V-gene and J-gene trimming of TCR beta chains, and an independent cohort replicated the association. A later analysis found that HLA-associated TCR beta chains were more clonally expanded and had lower generation probabilities than equally common non-associated chains. Compared with the 666-donor mean, donors in an Asian-associated ancestry cluster had fewer N-insertions in productive TCRs, according to a later genetic analysis. A cluster of highly shared sequence variants was judged likely to be a technical artifact of the sequencing pipeline. According to the authors, the approach could potentially be generalized to other disease states and immunological phenotypes. Strong co-occurrence of HLA alleles, especially DR and DQ, made assigning TCR associations to individual alleles difficult. Correlated functional status among segregating V segments might be attributable to linkage disequilibrium, but an unknown experimental factor could not be ruled out. For the cohort, immune exposure information was limited to CMV serostatus. In a later analysis, some 17,000 TCR beta sequences were associated with specific HLA alleles at a false discovery rate of 0.05. Because some donors lacked HLA typing at each locus, the association tests relied only on the typed subset. A later analysis reported that several top co-occurrence clusters appeared linked to parvovirus B19, influenza, CMV and Epstein-Barr virus. A later analysis found that most CMV-associated TCR beta chains appeared HLA-restricted, with HLA associations seemingly driven largely by CMV exposure. Cytomegalovirus status was reported to be diagnosed by the classifier with high specificity and sensitivity in both the original and validation cohorts. The study gave a list of around 170 TCR beta chains associated with cytomegalovirus. Three of the identified cytomegalovirus-associated TCR beta chains were confirmed in vitro to be specific for cytomegalovirus antigens. Most TCR sequences were seen in very few donors, while some public TCRs were found in many individuals. According to a later analysis, TCR association rates differed among HLA loci, with DRB1 alleles showing the most associated TCRs and HLA-C alleles showing the fewest.

The cohort was made up of about 610 healthy bone marrow donors. At the time of sampling, all cohort members were nominally healthy, though unrecorded immune exposures were likely present. The donor was CMV seronegative and was included in the group of about 350 seronegative cohort members. Each donor provided a peripheral blood sample, and peripheral blood mononuclear cells were used for TCR beta sequencing. Genomic DNA extraction from the blood cell samples was performed with the Qiagen DNeasy Blood Extraction Kit. Library construction relied on the immunoSEQ multiplex PCR assay. A mixture of 60 forward primers for TCR Vbeta segments and 13 reverse primers for TCR Jbeta segments was used in the multiplex PCR. A multiplex PCR assay on genomic DNA amplified the CDR3 region of rearranged TCR beta genes. The Illumina HiSeq System was used to sequence the amplified TCR beta libraries as 87-base-pair reads. From the authors' description of their analysis: In a later analysis, tens of millions of unique TCR beta chains were counted across the approximately 640 repertoires, and roughly 10 million of these chains were shared by at least two donors. Raw reads were error-corrected and collapsed into unique sequences by a nearest-neighbor algorithm in which closely related sequences were merged to remove PCR and sequencing errors. To assign V, D and J gene segments, CDR3 sequences were aligned to IMGT reference sequences. For a sequence to be retained, a match of at least six nucleotides was required to both a V gene segment and a J gene segment. A rearrangement counted as productive if the CDR3 had no stop codons and remained in frame with V and J, and every other rearrangement counted as non-productive. Following IMGT convention, CDR3 was defined as the stretch from the second conserved V-encoded cysteine to the conserved J-encoded phenylalanine. The earlier analysis of some 580 of the donors excluded any sequence lacking an unambiguous match to a single V gene segment. An earlier analysis of 500 to 700 of the donors classified V segments as functional when productive rearrangements were above 56.7% and as segregating when the standard deviation between donors was above 5%. To diagnose cytomegalovirus status from the catalog of TCR beta chain sequences, a statistical classification framework was built. V and J gene assignment, in a later analysis, came from comparing TCR nucleotide sequences with IMGT/GENE-DB human TR gene sequences. A later analysis assigned CDR3 sequences and most-parsimonious VDJ recombination scenarios with the TCRdist pipeline. In a later analysis, each TCR beta chain was defined by its CDR3 amino acid sequence together with its V-gene family, and reads without a unique V-gene family were excluded. A later analysis removed 550 to 650 highly shared, low-generation-probability nucleotide sequences to deal with suspected cross-contamination and a sequencing artifact. A later analysis calculated a clonal expansion index for each public chain from normalized within-repertoire ranks of inferred template counts. In a later analysis, generation probabilities were computed with a VDJ recombination model fitted to out-of-frame rearrangements, and the resulting probabilities were checked against IGoR. A later analysis scored TCR-TCR, TCR-HLA and TCR-CMV co-occurrence with hypergeometric tests, applying a repertoire-size bias correction to TCR pairs. A later analysis estimated false discovery rates by permuting HLA or CMV assignments 20 times. In a later analysis, co-occurring TCRs were grouped using DBSCAN, and TCRdist sequence similarity was added for clustering within HLA-allele-positive subsets. Repertoires with fewer than 30,000 or more than 120,000 public chains, plus five repertoires with anomalous nucleotide sharing, were excluded from co-occurrence clustering. Held by TCRdb, this immuneACCESS table contains in-frame sequences only and omits some clones. Under half of the omission traces to an unresolved V gene where checked; the cause of the rest is unknown. Clone size and the V and J calls come from that table; the DNA yielded D and trimming. The sample table lists 100,000 to 150,000 clones, roughly 86% of them with a count of one. The ten largest clonotypes hold 1.8% of the sample.

Regarding this clone: Its antigen specificity is not known. No base qualities exist here, and no much larger clone lies one base off it.

From its cysteine to its phenylalanine, the CDR3 spans 13 amino acids. Only the CDR3 part of the read is kept: 39 bases, read in frame from the first base. V lost 9 bases and J lost 4 bases; the stretch between them is 15 bases long. The germline V gene encodes CDR1 SNHLY and CDR2 FYNNEI. The receptor comes from a man aged 18 to 30 in good health and CMV-seronegative. This chain is built from TRBV2 and TRBJ2-5; perhaps TRBD1 is the D gene, with 6 bases matching. The sequenced material came from PBMCs. The CDR3 here reads CASCRDNAETQYF. The sequenced DNA is TGTGCCAGTTGTAGGGACAACGCAGAGACCCAGTACTTC.